Sequencing of this T cell receptor beta chain was carried out in a study of cytomegalovirus exposure and HLA in healthy donors. The CDR3 runs to 14 residues. CDR1 and CDR2 (germline): SGHNT, YENEEA. The germline V and J ends were trimmed by 1 base and 2 bases, with 9 bases remaining between them. The study ran its PCR with 60 Vbeta and 13 Jbeta primers. Sequencing was performed with immunoSEQ multiplex PCR; in TCRdb, only in-frame clones are kept and a portion is missing. The repertoire includes 150,000 to 250,000 clones, around 81% of them detected once, and 1.5% to 2% sits in the top ten. The chain uses TRBV11-3 and TRBJ2-7; TRBD2 might be the D (6 bases). The TCR was taken from a young man in good health and CMV-seronegative. Sequencing input: PBMCs. CDR3 loop: CASSLGGGTYEQYF. Written as DNA, the CDR3 is TGTGCCAGCAGCTTAGGAGGAGGGACCTACGAGCAGTACTTC.